The 15 T cell receptor beta chains listed next were all sequenced from one sample in a study of shared clonotypes between healthy human individuals. The data were produced by immunoSEQ multiplex PCR, yet TCRdb's version contains in-frame clones alone and is incomplete. Of 100,000 to 120,000 clones in the sample, approximately 70% were seen once. Sequencing was carried out using memory CD8+ T cells sorted from blood. Subset indicated: CD45RO+ cells pooled with CCR7-negative TemRA cells. The source of these receptors is a young woman in good health.

This clone has only one observation. The gene calls are TRBV2 and TRBJ1-2, with a possible D match to TRBD1 (6 bases). This CDR3 is built from 18 residues. Trimming took 5 bases from V and 12 from J, leaving 34 bases between them. Germline V gives CDR1 SNHLY, CDR2 FYNNEI. CDR3 in DNA: TGTGCCAGCAGTCCTTATACCCTTCGACAGGTTCGCAAAGTGGTCGACACCTTC. This gives the protein CASSPYTLRQVRKVVDTF. Based on the CDR3 plus reference TRBV2 and TRBJ1-2, the full variable domain is EPEVTQTPSHQVTQMGQEVILRCVPISNHLYFYWYRQILGQKVEFLVSFYNNEISEKSEIFDDQFSVERPDGSNFTLKIRSTKLEDSAMYFCASSPYTLRQVRKVVDTFGSGTRLTVV.

This rearrangement joins TRBV18 to TRBJ1-4; D gene unclear. The V end lost 2 bases, the J end lost 5 bases, and 9 bases lay between the germline ends. The CDR3 length is 14 residues. Germline V gene sequence: CDR1 KGHSH, CDR2 LQKENI. The CDR3 nucleotides read TGTGCCAGCTCACCAGACGTTAGAAATGAAAAACTGTTTTTT. Translated: CASSPDVRNEKLFF.

This clone has more than one count but fewer than ten. The chain links TRBV28 to TRBJ1-2; D gene ambiguous. Germline CDR1 reads MDHEN; CDR2 reads SYDVKM. This CDR3 is 13 amino acids long. Trimming left V 7 bases short and J 7 bases short, with 16 bases between. This CDR3 is CASTISRTSGYTF. The CDR3 nucleotides are TGTGCCAGCACGATTAGTCGGACGAGTGGCTACACCTTC.

The chain has TRBV6-6 and TRBJ2-2; no reliable D call. The CDR3 is made up of 16 amino acids. Per germline, CDR1 MNHNY and CDR2 SVGAGI (reference sequence). V lost 2 bases and J 4 bases, leaving 14 bases between the germline ends. The CDR3 reads CASSYTTLGGTGELFF. The CDR3 nucleotides are TGTGCCAGCAGTTACACCACCCTTGGCGGCACCGGGGAGCTGTTTTTT.

The chain links TRBV14 to TRBJ2-3, with D uncertain. Per the germline V gene, CDR1 is SGHDN and CDR2 is FVKESK. CDR3 size: 17 residues. The V gene lost 2 bases and the J gene lost 1 base, with 16 bases spanning the gap. The DNA for the CDR3 is TGTGCCAGCAGCCAAAGACTTCCCGGCGCGCGCACAGATACGCAGTATTTT. Encoded protein: CASSQRLPGARTDTQYF.

The rearrangement joins TRBV2 to TRBJ1-1, with D possibly TRBD1 on 5 matching bases. Germline assignment: CDR1 SNHLY and CDR2 FYNNEI. V shed 1 base and J shed 4 bases, with 10 bases lying between them. The CDR3 has 14 residues. The CDR3 reads CASSEGQGVTEAFF. In nucleotides, the CDR3 is TGTGCCAGCAGTGAAGGGCAGGGTGTCACTGAAGCTTTCTTT.

The chain recombines TRBV28 with TRBJ2-1; 9 bases are shared with TRBD2. Germline loops: CDR1 MDHEN, CDR2 SYDVKM. CDR3 length: 23 amino acids. V was clipped by 6 bases and J by 0 bases; unmatched bases: 27. The CDR3 protein is CASRTTDLSSGRPWMSSYNEQFF. CDR3 sequence (DNA): TGTGCCAGCAGGACCACCGACTTGTCAAGCGGGAGGCCGTGGATGAGCTCCTACAATGAGCAGTTCTTC.

V is TRBV27 and J is TRBJ2-5; TRBD1 matches at 8 bases. The DNA matches TRBJ2-7 better at its end, which makes the J call doubtful. The CDR3 contains 14 residues. CDR1 is MNHEY, CDR2 SMNVEV, per germline (reference sequence). CDR3 sequence: CASSLSGTGYEQYF. The DNA for the CDR3 is TGTGCCAGCAGTTTATCTGGGACAGGCTACGAGCAGTACTTC.

The J gene is TRBJ2-1, the V gene TRBV29-1; TRBD2 aligns across 10 bases. Germline-derived CDR1 and CDR2 are SQVTM and ANQGSEA. V trimming: 2 bases; J trimming: 8 bases; junction bases outside the gene matches: 9. The length of the CDR3 is 15 residues. CDR3 in amino acids: CSVEFHLAGADEQFF. CDR3 nucleotides: TGCAGCGTTGAATTTCATCTAGCGGGAGCCGATGAGCAGTTCTTC.

The chain links TRBV4-1 to TRBJ1-1; D is perhaps TRBD1 (5 bases). The V gene's germline CDR1 is MGHRA and CDR2 YSYEKL. The CDR3 has 15 amino acids. V was trimmed by 3 bases and J by 5 bases, leaving 16 bases between them. The CDR3 loop reads CASSQTSQRGTEAFF. For the CDR3, the DNA is TGCGCCAGCAGCCAGACCTCGCAGCGGGGGACTGAAGCTTTCTTT.

The V and J genes are TRBV5-1 and TRBJ2-7, with 10 positions matching TRBD2. There are 15 residues in the CDR3. Per germline, CDR1 SGHRS and CDR2 YFSETQ. With 4 bases clipped from V and 0 bases from J, the junction kept 4 bases outside the gene matches. CDR3 nucleotides: TGCGCCAGCAGCCCGGGACTAGCGCACTCCTACGAGCAGTACTTC. As protein: CASSPGLAHSYEQYF.

J is TRBJ2-1 and V is TRBV28, with TRBD1 identical over 10 bases. The CDR3 extends over 15 amino acids. Germline V gene sequence: CDR1 MDHEN, CDR2 SYDVKM. J gave up 8 bases and V 6 bases, and 10 bases lay outside the gene matches. The CDR3: CASSTPGQGHYEQFF. CDR3 nucleotides: TGTGCCAGCAGCACGCCGGGACAGGGGCACTATGAGCAGTTCTTC.

The J gene is TRBJ2-7, the V gene TRBV6-1; 7 positions agree with TRBD2. Per the germline V gene, CDR1 is MNHNS and CDR2 is SASEGT. The CDR3 length is 15 residues. V shed 7 bases and J 3 bases; nucleotides not matched to a gene: 12. CDR3 nucleotides: TGTGCCAGCAAGGGGAACCGGGACTACAACTACGAGCAGTACTTC. This sequence encodes CASKGNRDYNYEQYF.

With regard to this clone: A junction boundary mismatches the germline segment, possibly from a read error. The chain combines TRBV6-1 with TRBJ2-7; D might be TRBD2 (5 bases). From germline, CDR1 is MNHNS and CDR2 SASEGT. The CDR3 length is 14 residues. The CDR3 loop is CAISEEESSYEQYF. Here the CDR3 DNA reads TGTGCCATCAGTGAGGAGGAGAGCTCCTACGAGCAGTACTTC.

The CDR3, as DNA: TGCAGCGCCACAGACTACCTGCTCTACGAGCAGTACTTC. Protein sequence: CSATDYLLYEQYF. V usage is TRBV29-1 and J usage is TRBJ2-7; tentatively, D is TRBD2 (5 bases). From germline, CDR1 is SQVTM and CDR2 ANQGSEA. The CDR3 totals 13 residues. The germline V and J ends were trimmed by 7 bases and 3 bases, with 16 bases remaining between them.